One T cell receptor beta chain is described in this entry. Antigen: not known. Profiled with immunoSEQ multiplex PCR; TCRdb holds only in-frame clones, not every one. Here the sample spans about 170,000 clones, 85% to 95% being singletons. The data stem from a study of T cell responses to AZD1222 COVID-19 vaccine. General study findings and limits: Spike-spanning, vaccine-associated CD4 TCRs were dominant at 160-218 and 743-854.

Deletions cut 4 bases from V and 4 bases from J, with 5 bases between. CDR1 SGHDN and CDR2 FVKESK come from the germline V gene. CDR3 size: 11 residues. The chain uses TRBV14 and TRBJ2-7; D not certain. The specimen comprised peripheral blood, sampled on day 0 of AZD1222 vaccination. This TCR derives from an adult in good health. CDR3 sequence (DNA): TGTGCCAGCAGCCTCAAATACGAGCAGTACTTC. Residues: CASSLKYEQYF.